This T cell receptor beta chain was recovered during a study of shared clonotypes between healthy human individuals. Each replicate PCR on the sorted subsets used around 200 ng DNA (roughly 30,000 T cell genomes). The repertoire was sequenced with immunoSEQ multiplex PCR; TCRdb's copy has only in-frame clones and lacks some. This sample has hundreds of thousands of clones; 73% occur once, and the top ten carry 10%. The donor population consisted of healthy HIV-negative adults with no recent acute infections or vaccinations. There are 13 residues in the CDR3. Looked up from germline, CDR1 is LNHNV and CDR2 is YYDKDF (reference sequence). V shed 0 bases and J shed 4 bases, with 6 bases lying between them.

This sequence joins TRBV15 and TRBJ2-5; tentatively, D is TRBD2 (5 bases). This TCR was recovered from a man aged 25-45 years in good health. The material sequenced was memory CD4+ T cells sorted from blood. Subset defined: CD45RA-negative fraction. The CDR3 protein is CATSRERVETQYF. Written as DNA, the CDR3 is TGTGCCACCAGCAGAGAGCGGGTAGAGACCCAGTACTTC.